This T cell receptor (beta chain) was found in a study of blood T cell repertoires in COVID-19. Germline V CDR1 and CDR2: MDHEN, SYDVKM. V gave up 7 bases and J gave up 4 bases, with 11 bases separating them. This CDR3 has 13 residues. The protocol was immunoSEQ multiplex PCR, while the TCRdb copy is restricted to in-frame clones and leaves out a portion. Altogether about 140,000 clones are present, roughly 89% being singletons, with the ten largest covering more than 3.5%. The specimen was peripheral blood. The sequence was collected from a woman aged 40 to 49 with acute or convalescent COVID-19. The genes are TRBV28 and TRBJ1-3, with D perhaps matching TRBD1 (5 bases). The CDR3 is CASTGRPGNTIYF. CDR3 in DNA: TGTGCCAGCACAGGGAGGCCCGGAAACACCATATATTTT.